This record looks at one TCR beta chain sequence and its context. These data originate in a study of T-cell reconstitution after alpha-beta-depleted transplantation in children. TCRbeta library construction was performed incorporating unique molecular identifiers. TCRdb re-called the PCR reads with MiXCR, one entry per CDR3 protein. Found here are nearly 550,000 distinct CDR3 sequences, about 16% of them singletons; the top ten hold over 3%. The starting material was PBMCs from the stem cell graft donor, obtained from the stem cell graft. This clonotype was obtained from a human donor who donated a stem cell graft to a child with acute lymphoblastic leukemia.

The CDR3 coding sequence is TGCAGCGTTGACGGGGTAGCCGGGGAGCTGTTTTTT. Translating gives CSVDGVAGELFF. This chain links TRBV29-1 with TRBJ2-2; perhaps TRBD2 as D (5 bases). V was pared by 3 bases and J by 6 bases, with 8 bases between. The germline V gene has CDR1 SQVTM and CDR2 ANQGSEA. The CDR3 has 12 residues.